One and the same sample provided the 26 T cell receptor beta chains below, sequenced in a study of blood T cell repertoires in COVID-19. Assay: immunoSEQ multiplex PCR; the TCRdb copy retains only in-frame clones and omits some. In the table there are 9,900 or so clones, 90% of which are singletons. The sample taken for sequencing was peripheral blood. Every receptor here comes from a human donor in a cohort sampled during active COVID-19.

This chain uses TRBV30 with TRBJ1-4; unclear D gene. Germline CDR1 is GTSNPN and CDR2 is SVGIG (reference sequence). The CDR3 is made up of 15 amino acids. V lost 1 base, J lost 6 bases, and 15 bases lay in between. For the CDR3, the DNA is TGTGCCTGGAGTGACGTAGGCAGCGTATATGAAAAACTGTTTTTT. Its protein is CAWSDVGSVYEKLFF.

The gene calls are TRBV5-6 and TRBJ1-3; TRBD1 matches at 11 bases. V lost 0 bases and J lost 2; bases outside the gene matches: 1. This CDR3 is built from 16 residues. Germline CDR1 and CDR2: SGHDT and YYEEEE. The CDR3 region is CASSLGDRGTGNTIYF. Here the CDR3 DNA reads TGTGCCAGCAGCTTGGGGGACAGGGGGACTGGAAACACCATATATTTT.

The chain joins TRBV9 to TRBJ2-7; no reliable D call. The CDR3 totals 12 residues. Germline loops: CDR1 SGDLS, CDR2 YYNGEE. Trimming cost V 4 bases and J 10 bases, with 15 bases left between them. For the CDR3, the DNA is TGTGCCAGCAGCTCCTATCTGCCTGAACAGTACTTC. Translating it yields CASSSYLPEQYF.

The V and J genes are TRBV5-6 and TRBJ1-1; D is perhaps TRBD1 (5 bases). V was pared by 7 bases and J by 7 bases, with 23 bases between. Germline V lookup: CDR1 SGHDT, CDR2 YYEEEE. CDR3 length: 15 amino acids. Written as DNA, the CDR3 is TGTGCCAGCGGTGGGGCGGCAGGGCCGACCGGTGAAGCTTTCTTT. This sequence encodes CASGGAAGPTGEAFF.

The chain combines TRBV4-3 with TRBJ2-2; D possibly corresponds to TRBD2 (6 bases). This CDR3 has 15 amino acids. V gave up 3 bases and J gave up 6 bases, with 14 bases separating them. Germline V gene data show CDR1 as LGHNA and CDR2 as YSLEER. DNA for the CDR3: TGCGCCAGCAGCCAGGGTTACAGCGGGCCCGGGGAGCTGTTTTTT. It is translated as CASSQGYSGPGELFF.

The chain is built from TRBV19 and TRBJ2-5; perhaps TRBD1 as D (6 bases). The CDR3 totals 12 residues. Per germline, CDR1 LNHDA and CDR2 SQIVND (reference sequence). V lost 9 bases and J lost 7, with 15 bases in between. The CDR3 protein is CASTQGLGTQYF. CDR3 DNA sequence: TGTGCCAGCACACAGGGATTAGGGACCCAGTACTTC.

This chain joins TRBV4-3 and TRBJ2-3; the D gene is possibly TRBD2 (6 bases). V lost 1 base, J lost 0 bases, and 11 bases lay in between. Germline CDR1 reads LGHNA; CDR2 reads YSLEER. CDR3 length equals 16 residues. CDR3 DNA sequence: TGCGCCAGCAGCCAAGCCACCGGGGGTAGCACAGATACGCAGTATTTT. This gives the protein CASSQATGGSTDTQYF.

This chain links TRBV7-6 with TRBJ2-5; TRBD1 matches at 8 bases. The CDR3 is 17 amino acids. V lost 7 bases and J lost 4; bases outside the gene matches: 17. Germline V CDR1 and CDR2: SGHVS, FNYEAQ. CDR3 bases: TGTGCCAGCACCCGCGGGTTAAGACAGGGGCGGGGAGAGACCCAGTACTTC. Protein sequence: CASTRGLRQGRGETQYF.

The DNA for the CDR3 is TGTGCCAGCAGGGCCGACAGGGCGCTAACCGGGGAGCTGTTTTTT. Its protein product is CASRADRALTGELFF. This chain joins TRBV28 and TRBJ2-2; 7 bases line up with TRBD1. V shed 6 bases and J 5 bases; nucleotides not matched to a gene: 9. The germline V gene encodes CDR1 MDHEN and CDR2 SYDVKM. The CDR3 length is 15 residues.

In nucleotides, the CDR3 is TGTGCCAGCAGTTTGGGCGTCTACAATGAGCAGTTCTTC. Amino acid sequence: CASSLGVYNEQFF. This chain links TRBV12-3 or TRBV12-4 with TRBJ2-1; D is ambiguous. The ends were cut back, 3 bases at V and 3 bases at J, with 6 bases in the middle. The CDR3 totals 13 residues.

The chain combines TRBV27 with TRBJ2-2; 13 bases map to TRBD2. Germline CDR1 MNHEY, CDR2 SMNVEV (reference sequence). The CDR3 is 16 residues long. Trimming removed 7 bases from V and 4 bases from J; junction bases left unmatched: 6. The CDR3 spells CASTRTSGGFTGELFF. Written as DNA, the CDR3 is TGTGCCAGCACCCGGACTAGCGGGGGTTTCACCGGGGAGCTGTTTTTT.

Written as DNA, the CDR3 is TGTGCCAGCAGCAGACAAGCGAACACTGAAGCTTTCTTT. This gives the protein CASSRQANTEAFF. The chain has TRBV7-9 and TRBJ1-1; D ambiguous. Germline loops: CDR1 SEHNR, CDR2 FQNEAQ (reference sequence). This CDR3 comprises 13 residues. V dropped 5 bases and J dropped 1 base, with 8 bases sitting between them. Full variable domain (missing parts from reference TRBV7-9 and TRBJ1-1): DTGVSQNPRHKITKRGQNVTFRCDPISEHNRLYWYRQTLGQGPEFLTYFQNEAQLEKSRLLSDRFSAERPKGSFSTLEIQRTEQGDSAMYLCASSRQANTEAFFGQGTRLTVV.

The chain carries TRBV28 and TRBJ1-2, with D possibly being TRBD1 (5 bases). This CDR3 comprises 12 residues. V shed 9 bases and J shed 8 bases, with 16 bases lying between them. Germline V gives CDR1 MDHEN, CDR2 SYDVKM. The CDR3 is CASNSLGVGYTF. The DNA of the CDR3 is TGTGCCAGTAACTCCCTAGGGGTCGGCTACACCTTC.

The CDR3 sequence: CASRTSAYYEQYF. CDR3 in DNA: TGCGCCAGCAGGACTAGTGCCTATTACGAGCAGTACTTC. The chain combines TRBV10-2 with TRBJ2-7; perhaps TRBD2 as D (6 bases). CDR1 WSHSY and CDR2 SAAADI come from the germline V gene. V gave up 6 bases and J gave up 4 bases, with 13 bases separating them. The CDR3 contains 13 residues.

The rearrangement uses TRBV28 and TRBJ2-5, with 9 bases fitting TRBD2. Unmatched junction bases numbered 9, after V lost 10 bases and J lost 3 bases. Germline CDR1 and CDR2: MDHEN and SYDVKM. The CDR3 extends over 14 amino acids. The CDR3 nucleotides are TGTGCCACCGCGGGGGGGCGGGGAAAAGAGACCCAGTACTTC. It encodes CATAGGRGKETQYF.

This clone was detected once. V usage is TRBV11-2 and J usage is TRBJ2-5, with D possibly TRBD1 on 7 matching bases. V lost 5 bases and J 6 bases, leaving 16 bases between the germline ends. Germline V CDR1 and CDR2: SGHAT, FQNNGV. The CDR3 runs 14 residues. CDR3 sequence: CASSPGGTTKTQYF. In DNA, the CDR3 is TGTGCCAGCAGCCCAGGGGGGACCACGAAGACCCAGTACTTC.

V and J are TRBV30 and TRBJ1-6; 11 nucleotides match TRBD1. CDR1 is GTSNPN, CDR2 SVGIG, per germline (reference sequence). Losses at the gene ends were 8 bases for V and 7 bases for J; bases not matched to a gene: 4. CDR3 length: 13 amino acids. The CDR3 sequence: CASGTGGNSPLHF. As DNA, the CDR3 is TGTGCCAGTGGGACAGGGGGAAATTCACCCCTCCACTTT.

For the CDR3, the DNA is TGTGCCACCCGGGACAGGGGGCGAGAGACCCAGTACTTC. Its translation: CATRDRGRETQYF. The rearrangement joins TRBV3-1 (or the pseudogene TRBV3-2) to TRBJ2-5; 12 nucleotides line up with TRBD1. The germline V gene has CDR1 LGHDT and CDR2 YNNKEL (reference sequence). The length of the CDR3 is 13 residues. The V and J ends lost 10 bases and 4 bases, in that order; junction bases with no gene match: 4.

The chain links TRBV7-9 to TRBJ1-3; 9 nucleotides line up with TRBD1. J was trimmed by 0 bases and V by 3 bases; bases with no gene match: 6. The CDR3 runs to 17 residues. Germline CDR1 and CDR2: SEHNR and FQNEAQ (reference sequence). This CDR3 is CASSFGQGSLSGNTIYF. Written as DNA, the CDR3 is TGTGCCAGCAGCTTTGGACAGGGGTCCCTCTCTGGAAACACCATATATTTT.

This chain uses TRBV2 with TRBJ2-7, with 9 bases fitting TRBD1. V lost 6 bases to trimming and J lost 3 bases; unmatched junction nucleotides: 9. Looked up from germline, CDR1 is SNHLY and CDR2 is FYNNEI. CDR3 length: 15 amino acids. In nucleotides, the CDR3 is TGTGCCAGCAGAAGGGACAGGGCGGAATTCTACGAGCAGTACTTC. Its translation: CASRRDRAEFYEQYF.

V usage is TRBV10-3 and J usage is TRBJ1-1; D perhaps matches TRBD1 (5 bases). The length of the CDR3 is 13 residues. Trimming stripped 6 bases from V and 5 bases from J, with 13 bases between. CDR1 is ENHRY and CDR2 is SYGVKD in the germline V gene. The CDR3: CAISQPGRTEAFF. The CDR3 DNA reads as TGTGCCATCAGCCAACCAGGGAGGACTGAAGCTTTCTTT.

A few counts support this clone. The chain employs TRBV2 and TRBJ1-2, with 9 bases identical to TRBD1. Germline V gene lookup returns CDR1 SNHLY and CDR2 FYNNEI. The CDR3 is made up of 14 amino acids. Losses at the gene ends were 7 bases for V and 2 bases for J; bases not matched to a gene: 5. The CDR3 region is CASTTGGANYGYTF. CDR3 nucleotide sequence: TGTGCCAGCACCACAGGGGGCGCGAACTATGGCTACACCTTC.

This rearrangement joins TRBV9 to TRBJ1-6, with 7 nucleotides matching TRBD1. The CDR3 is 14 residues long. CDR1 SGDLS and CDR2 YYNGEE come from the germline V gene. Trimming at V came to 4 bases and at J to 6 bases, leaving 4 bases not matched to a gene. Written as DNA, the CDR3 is TGTGCCAGCAGCCTGACAGGGAGTAATTCACCCCTCCACTTT. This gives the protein CASSLTGSNSPLHF.

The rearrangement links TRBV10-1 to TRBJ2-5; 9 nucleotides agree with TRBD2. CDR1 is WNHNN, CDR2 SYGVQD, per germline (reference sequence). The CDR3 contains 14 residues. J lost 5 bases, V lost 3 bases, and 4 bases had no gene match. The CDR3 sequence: CASSDGLARETQYF. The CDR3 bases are TGCGCCAGCAGTGACGGACTAGCGAGGGAGACCCAGTACTTC.

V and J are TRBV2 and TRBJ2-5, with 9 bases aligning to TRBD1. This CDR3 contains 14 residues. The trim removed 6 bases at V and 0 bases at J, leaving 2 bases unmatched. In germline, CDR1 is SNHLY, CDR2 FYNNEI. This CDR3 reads CASSGQGNQETQYF. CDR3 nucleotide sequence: TGTGCCAGCAGCGGACAGGGGAACCAAGAGACCCAGTACTTC.

CDR3: CASSEWGTGGASEKLFF. CDR3 nucleotides: TGTGCCAGCAGTGAATGGGGGACAGGGGGCGCTTCGGAAAAACTGTTTTTT. The rearrangement joins TRBV2 to TRBJ1-4; 12 positions match TRBD1. V lost 2 bases to trimming and J lost 8 bases; unmatched junction nucleotides: 9. The CDR3 spans 17 residues. Germline loops: CDR1 SNHLY, CDR2 FYNNEI.